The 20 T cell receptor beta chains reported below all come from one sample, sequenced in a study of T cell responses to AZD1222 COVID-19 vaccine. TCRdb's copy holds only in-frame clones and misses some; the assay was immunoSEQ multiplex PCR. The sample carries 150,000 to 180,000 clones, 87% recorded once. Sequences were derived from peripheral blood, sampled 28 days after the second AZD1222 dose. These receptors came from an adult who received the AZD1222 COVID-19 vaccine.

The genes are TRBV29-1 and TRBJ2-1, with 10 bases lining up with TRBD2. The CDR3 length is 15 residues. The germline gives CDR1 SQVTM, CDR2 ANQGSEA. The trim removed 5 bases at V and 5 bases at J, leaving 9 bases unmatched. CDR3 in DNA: TGCAGCGTTTTCCTACCGGGACTAGCGCACAATGAGCAGTTCTTC. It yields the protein CSVFLPGLAHNEQFF.

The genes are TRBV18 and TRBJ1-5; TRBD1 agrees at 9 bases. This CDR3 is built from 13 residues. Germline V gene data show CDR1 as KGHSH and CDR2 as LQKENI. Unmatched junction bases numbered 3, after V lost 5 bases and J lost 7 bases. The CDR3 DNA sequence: TGTGCCAGCTCAAGGGACAGGGAACAGCCCCAGCATTTT. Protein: CASSRDREQPQHF. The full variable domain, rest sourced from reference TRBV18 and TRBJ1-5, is NAGVMQNPRHLVRRRGQEARLRCSPMKGHSHVYWYRQLPEEGLKFMVYLQKENIIDESGMPKERFSAEFPKEGPSILRIQQVVRGDSAAYFCASSRDREQPQHFGDGTRLSIL.

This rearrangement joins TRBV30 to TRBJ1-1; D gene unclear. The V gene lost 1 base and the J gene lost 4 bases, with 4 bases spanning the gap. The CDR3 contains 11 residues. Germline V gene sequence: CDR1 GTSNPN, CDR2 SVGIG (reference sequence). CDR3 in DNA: TGTGCCTGGAGTGATCGCACTGAAGCTTTCTTT. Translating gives CAWSDRTEAFF.

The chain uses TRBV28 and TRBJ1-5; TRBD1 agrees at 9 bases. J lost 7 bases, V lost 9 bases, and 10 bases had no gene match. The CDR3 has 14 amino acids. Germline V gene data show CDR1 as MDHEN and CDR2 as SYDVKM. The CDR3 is CASWDRASQQPQHF. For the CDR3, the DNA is TGTGCCAGTTGGGACAGGGCGTCGCAACAGCCCCAGCATTTT.

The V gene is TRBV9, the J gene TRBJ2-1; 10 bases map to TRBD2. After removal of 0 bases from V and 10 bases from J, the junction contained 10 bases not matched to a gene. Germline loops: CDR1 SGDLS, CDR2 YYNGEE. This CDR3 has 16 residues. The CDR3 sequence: CASSVGASGSYGEQFF. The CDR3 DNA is TGTGCCAGCAGCGTAGGGGCTAGCGGGAGTTACGGCGAGCAGTTCTTC.

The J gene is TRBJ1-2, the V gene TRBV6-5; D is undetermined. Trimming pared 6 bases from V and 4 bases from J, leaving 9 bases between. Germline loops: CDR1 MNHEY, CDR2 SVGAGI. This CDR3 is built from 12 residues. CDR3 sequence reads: CASSETGYGYTF. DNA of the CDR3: TGTGCCAGCAGCGAGACGGGCTATGGCTACACCTTC.

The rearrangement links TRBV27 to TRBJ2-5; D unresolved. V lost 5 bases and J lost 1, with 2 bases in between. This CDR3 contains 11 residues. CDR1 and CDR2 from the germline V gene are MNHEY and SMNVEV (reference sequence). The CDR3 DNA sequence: TGTGCCAGCAGTCTCCAAGAGACCCAGTACTTC. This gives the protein CASSLQETQYF.

CDR3 protein: CASSPRREGEQYF. CDR3 DNA sequence: TGTGCCAGCTCACCACGCCGCGAAGGCGAGCAGTACTTC. The V and J genes are TRBV18 and TRBJ2-7; no clear D. The CDR3 length is 13 residues. Trimming took 1 base from V and 6 from J, leaving 10 bases between them. The germline CDR1 and CDR2 sequences are KGHSH and LQKENI.

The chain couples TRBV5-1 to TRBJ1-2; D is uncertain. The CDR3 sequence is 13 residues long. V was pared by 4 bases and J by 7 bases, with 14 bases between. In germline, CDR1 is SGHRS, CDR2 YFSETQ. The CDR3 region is CASSPESVGGYTF. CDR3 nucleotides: TGCGCCAGCAGCCCAGAATCCGTCGGTGGCTACACCTTC.

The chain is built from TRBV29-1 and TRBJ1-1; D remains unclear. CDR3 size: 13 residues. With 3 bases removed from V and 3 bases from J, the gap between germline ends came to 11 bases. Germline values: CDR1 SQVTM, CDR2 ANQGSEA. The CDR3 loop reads CSVENGGHTEAFF. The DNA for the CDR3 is TGCAGCGTTGAGAACGGAGGGCACACTGAAGCTTTCTTT.

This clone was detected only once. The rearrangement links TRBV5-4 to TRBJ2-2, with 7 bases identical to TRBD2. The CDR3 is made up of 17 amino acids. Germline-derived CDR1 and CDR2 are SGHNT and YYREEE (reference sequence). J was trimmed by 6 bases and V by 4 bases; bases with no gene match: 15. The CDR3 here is CASSIFFGGGHSGELFF. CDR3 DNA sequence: TGTGCCAGCAGCATATTTTTTGGCGGGGGTCACTCCGGGGAGCTGTTTTTT.

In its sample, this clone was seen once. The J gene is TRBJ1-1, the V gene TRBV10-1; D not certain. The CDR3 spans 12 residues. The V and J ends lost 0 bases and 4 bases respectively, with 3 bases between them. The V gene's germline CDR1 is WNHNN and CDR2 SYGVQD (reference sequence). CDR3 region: CASSESGTEAFF. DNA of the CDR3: TGCGCCAGCAGTGAGTCAGGCACTGAAGCTTTCTTT.

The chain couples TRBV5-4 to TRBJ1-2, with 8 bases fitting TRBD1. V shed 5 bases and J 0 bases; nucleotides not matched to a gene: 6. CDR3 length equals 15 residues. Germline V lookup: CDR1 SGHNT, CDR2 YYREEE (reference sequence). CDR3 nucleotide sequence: TGTGCCAGCAGAATCGACAGGGGCACTAACTATGGCTACACCTTC. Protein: CASRIDRGTNYGYTF.

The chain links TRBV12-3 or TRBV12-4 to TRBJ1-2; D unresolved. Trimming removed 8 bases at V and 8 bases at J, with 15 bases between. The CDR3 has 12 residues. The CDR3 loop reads CASGDLPSGYTF. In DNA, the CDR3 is TGTGCCAGCGGAGACTTACCCAGCGGCTACACCTTC.

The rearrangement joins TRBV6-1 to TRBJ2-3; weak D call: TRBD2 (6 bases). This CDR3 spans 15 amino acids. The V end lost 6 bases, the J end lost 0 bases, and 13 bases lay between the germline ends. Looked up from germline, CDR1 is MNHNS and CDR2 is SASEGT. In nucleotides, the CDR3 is TGTGCCAGCAGCATGGGGGGAGCTAGCACAGATACGCAGTATTTT. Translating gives CASSMGGASTDTQYF.

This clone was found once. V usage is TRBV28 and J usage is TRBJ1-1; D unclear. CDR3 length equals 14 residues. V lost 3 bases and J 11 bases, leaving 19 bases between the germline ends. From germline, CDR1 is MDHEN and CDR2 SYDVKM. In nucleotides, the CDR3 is TGTGCCAGCAGTTTGTTATCGGGTGTATCTACGGCTTTCTTT. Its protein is CASSLLSGVSTAFF.

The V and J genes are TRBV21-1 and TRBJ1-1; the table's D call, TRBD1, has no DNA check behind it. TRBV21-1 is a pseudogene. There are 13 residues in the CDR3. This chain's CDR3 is CASSPDRGTEAFF. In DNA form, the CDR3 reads TGTGCCAGCAGCCCGGACAGGGGCACTGAAGCTTTCTTT.

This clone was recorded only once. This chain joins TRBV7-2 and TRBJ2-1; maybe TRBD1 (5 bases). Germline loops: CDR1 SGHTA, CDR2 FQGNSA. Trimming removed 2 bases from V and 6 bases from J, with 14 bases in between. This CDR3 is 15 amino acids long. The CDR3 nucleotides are TGTGCCAGCAGCTTAAGTTTCGACAGACTCAATGAGCAGTTCTTC. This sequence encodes CASSLSFDRLNEQFF.

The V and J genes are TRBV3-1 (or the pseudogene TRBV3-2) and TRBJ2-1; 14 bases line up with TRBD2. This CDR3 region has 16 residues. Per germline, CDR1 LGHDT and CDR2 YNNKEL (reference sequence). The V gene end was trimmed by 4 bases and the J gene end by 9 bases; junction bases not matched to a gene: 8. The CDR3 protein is CASSPGLAGVLGEQFF. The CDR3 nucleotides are TGTGCCAGCAGCCCGGGACTAGCGGGAGTTTTGGGTGAGCAGTTCTTC.

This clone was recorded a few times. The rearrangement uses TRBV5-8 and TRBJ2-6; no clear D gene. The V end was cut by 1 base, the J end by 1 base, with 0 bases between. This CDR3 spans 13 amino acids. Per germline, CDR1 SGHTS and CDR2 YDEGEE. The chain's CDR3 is CASSLSGANVLTF. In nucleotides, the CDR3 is TGTGCCAGCAGCTTGTCTGGGGCCAACGTCCTGACTTTC.